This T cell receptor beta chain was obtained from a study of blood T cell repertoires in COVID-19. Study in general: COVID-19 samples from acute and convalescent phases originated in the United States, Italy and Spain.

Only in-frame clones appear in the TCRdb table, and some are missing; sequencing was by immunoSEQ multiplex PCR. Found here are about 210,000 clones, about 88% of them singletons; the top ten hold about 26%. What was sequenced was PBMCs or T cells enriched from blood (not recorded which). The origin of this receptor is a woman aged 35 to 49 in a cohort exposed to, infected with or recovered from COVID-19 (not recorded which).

CDR3 sequence: CASSLVQGPYNEQFF. CDR3 nucleotide sequence: TGTGCCAGCAGCTTAGTTCAGGGTCCCTACAATGAGCAGTTCTTC. The V gene is TRBV11-3, the J gene TRBJ2-1; possibly TRBD1 for D (5 bases). Per germline, CDR1 SGHNT and CDR2 YENEEA. The CDR3 is 15 residues long. V lost 1 base, J lost 2 bases, and 9 bases lay in between.